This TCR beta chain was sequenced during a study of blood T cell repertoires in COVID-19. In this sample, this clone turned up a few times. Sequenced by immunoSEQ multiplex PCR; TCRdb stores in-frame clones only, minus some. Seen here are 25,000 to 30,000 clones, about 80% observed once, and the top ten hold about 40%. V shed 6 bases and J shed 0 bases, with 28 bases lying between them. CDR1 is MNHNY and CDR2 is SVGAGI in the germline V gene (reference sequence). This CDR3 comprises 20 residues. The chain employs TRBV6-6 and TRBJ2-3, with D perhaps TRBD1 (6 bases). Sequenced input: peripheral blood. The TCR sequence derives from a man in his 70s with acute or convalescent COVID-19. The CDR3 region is CASSRLGVPSTGLSTDTQYF. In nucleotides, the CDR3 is TGTGCCAGCAGCCGACTGGGTGTACCTTCAACAGGGCTTAGCACAGATACGCAGTATTTT.